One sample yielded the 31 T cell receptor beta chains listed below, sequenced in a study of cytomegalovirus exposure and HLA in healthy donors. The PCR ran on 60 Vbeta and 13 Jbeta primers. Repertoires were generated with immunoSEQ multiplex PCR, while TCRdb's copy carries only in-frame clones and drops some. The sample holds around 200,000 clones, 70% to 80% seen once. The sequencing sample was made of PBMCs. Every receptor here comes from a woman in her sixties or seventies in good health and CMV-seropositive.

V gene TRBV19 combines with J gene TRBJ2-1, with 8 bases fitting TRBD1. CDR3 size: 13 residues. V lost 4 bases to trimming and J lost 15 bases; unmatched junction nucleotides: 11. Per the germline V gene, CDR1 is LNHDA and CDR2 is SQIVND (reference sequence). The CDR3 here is CASSTPSGTGGFF. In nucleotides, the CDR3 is TGTGCCAGTAGTACTCCCTCCGGGACAGGAGGGTTCTTC.

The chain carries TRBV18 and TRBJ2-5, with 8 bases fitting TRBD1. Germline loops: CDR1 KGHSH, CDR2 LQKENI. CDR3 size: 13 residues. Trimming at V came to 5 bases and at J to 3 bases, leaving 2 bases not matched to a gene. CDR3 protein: CASSGDRKETQYF. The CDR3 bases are TGTGCCAGCTCAGGGGACAGGAAAGAGACCCAGTACTTC.

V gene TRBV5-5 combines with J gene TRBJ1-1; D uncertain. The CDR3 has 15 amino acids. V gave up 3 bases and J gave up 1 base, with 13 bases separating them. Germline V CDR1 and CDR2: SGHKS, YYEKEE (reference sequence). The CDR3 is CASSSEGSQNTEAFF. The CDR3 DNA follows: TGTGCCAGCAGCTCCGAGGGCAGCCAGAACACTGAAGCTTTCTTT.

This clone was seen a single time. CDR3 amino acids: CASSIGGSDEQYF. In DNA form, the CDR3 reads TGTGCCAGTAGTATAGGTGGCTCTGACGAGCAGTACTTC. The chain is built from TRBV19 and TRBJ2-7; D unresolved. Germline CDR1 is LNHDA and CDR2 is SQIVND (reference sequence). CDR3 size: 13 residues. The V end was cut by 1 base, the J end by 5 bases, with 9 bases between.

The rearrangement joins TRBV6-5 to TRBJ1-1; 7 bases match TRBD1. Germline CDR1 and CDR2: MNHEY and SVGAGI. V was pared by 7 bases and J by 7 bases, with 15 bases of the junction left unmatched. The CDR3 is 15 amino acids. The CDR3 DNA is TGTGCCAGCACCAAGGGCCAGGGGGATAGTGGTGAAGCTTTCTTT. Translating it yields CASTKGQGDSGEAFF.

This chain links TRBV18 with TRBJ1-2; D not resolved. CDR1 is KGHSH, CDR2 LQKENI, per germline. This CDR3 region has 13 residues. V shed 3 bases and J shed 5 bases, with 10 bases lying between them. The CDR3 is CASSPPKNYGYTF. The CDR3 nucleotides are TGTGCCAGCTCACCCCCAAAAAATTATGGCTACACCTTC. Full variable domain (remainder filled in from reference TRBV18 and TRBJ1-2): NAGVMQNPRHLVRRRGQEARLRCSPMKGHSHVYWYRQLPEEGLKFMVYLQKENIIDESGMPKERFSAEFPKEGPSILRIQQVVRGDSAAYFCASSPPKNYGYTFGSGTRLTVV.

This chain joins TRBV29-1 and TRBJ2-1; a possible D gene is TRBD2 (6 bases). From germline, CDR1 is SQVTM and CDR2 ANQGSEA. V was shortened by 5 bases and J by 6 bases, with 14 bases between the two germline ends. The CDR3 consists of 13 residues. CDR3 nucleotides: TGCAGCGTTAGGGACTTAGGCCTCAATGAGCAGTTCTTC. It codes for CSVRDLGLNEQFF.

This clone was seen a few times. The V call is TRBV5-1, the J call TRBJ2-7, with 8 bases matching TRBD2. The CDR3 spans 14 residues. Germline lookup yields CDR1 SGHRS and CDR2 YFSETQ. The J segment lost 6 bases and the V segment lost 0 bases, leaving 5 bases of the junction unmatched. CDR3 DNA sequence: TGCGCCAGCAGCTTGGTCGGGGGGGCCGCCGAGCAGTACTTC. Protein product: CASSLVGGAAEQYF.

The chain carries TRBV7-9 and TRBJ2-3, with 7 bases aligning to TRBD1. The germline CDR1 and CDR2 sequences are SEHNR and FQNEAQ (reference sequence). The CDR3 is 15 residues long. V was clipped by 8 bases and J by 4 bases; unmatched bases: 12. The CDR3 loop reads CASGTNRGAADTQYF. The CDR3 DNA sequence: TGTGCCAGCGGCACGAACAGGGGCGCAGCAGATACGCAGTATTTT.

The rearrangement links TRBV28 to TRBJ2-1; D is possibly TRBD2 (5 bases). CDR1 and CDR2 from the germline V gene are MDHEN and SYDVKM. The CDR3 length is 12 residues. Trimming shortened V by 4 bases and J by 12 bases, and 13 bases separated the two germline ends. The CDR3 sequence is CASSSAPRGQFF. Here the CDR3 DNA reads TGTGCCAGCAGTTCAGCACCCCGGGGGCAGTTCTTC. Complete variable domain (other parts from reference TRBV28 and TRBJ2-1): DVKVTQSSRYLVKRTGEKVFLECVQDMDHENMFWYRQDPGLGLRLIYFSYDVKMKEKGDIPEGYSVSREKKERFSLILESASTNQTSMYLCASSSAPRGQFFGPGTRLTVL.

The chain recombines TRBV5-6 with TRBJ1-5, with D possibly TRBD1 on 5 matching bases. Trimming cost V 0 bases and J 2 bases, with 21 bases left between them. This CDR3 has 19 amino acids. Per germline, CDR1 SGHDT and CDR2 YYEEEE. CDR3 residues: CASSLASDTLSGGNQPQHF. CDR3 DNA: TGTGCCAGCAGCTTGGCCAGCGACACTCTCTCGGGGGGCAATCAGCCCCAGCATTTT.

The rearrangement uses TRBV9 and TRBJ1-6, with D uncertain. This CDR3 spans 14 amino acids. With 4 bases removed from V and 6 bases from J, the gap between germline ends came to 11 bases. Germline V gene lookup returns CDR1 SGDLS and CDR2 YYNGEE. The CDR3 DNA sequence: TGTGCCAGCAGCCGTGGGCAGCTTAATTCACCCCTCCACTTT. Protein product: CASSRGQLNSPLHF.

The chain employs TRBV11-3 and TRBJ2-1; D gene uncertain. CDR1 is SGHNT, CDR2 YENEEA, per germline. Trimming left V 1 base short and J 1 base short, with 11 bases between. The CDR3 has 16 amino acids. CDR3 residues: CASSLGAGGSYNEQFF. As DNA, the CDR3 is TGTGCCAGCAGCTTAGGGGCAGGTGGGTCCTACAATGAGCAGTTCTTC.

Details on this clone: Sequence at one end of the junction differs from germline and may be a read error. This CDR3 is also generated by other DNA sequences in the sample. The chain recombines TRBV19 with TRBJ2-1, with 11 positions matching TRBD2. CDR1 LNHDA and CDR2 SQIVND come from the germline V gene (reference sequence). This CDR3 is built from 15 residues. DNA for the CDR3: TGTGCCAGTAGAATAGGGACTAGCGGAAACAATGAGCAGTTCTTC. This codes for CASRIGTSGNNEQFF.

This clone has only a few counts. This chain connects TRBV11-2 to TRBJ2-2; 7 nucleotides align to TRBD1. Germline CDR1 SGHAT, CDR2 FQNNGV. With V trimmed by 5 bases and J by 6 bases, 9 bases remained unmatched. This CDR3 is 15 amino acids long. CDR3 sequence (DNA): TGTGCCAGCAGCCCTGACAGGGTTTTGTCCGGGGAGCTGTTTTTT. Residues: CASSPDRVLSGELFF.

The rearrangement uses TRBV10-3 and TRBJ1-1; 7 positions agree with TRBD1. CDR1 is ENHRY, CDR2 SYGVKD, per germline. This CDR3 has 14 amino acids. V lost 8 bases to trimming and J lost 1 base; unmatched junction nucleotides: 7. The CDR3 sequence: CAIRDAGGNTEAFF. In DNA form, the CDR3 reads TGTGCCATCCGGGACGCAGGGGGGAACACTGAAGCTTTCTTT.

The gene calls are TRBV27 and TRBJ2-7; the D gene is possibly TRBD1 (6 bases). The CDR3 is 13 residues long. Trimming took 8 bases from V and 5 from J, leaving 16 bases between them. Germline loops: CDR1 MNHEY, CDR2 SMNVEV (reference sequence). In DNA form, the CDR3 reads TGTGCCAGCTGCCAGACAGGTTCCGACGAGCAGTACTTC. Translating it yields CASCQTGSDEQYF.

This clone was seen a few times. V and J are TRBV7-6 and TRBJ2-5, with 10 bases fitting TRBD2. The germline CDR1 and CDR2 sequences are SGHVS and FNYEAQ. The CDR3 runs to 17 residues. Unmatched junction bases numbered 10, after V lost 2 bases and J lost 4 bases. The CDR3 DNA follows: TGTGCCAGCAGCTTAAGAGCGGGGGGGCCGTCGGCAGAGACCCAGTACTTC. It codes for CASSLRAGGPSAETQYF.

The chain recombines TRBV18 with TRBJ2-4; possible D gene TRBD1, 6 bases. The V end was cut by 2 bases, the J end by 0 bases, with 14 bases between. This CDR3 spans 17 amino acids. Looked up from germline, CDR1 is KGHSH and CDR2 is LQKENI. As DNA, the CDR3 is TGTGCCAGCTCACCAGCAGTGGGACACCTAGCCAAAAACATTCAGTACTTC. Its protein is CASSPAVGHLAKNIQYF.

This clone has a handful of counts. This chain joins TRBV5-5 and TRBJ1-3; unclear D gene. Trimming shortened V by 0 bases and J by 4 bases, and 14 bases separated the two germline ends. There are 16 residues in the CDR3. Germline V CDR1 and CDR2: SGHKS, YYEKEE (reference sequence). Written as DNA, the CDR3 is TGTGCCAGCAGCTTGGCCTATCTCAACGGGGGAAACACCATATATTTT. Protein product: CASSLAYLNGGNTIYF.

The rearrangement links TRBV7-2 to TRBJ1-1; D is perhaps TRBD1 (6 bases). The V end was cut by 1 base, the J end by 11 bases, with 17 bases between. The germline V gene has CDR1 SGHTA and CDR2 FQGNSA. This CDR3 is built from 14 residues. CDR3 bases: TGTGCCAGCAGCTTAGTTTCAGGGGAGCGGTTCGCTTTCTTT. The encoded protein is CASSLVSGERFAFF.

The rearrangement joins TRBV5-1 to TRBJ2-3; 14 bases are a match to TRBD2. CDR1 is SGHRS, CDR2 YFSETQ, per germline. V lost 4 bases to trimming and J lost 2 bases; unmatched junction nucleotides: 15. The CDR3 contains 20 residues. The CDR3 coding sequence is TGCGCCAGCAGCCCGGGACACCTAGGACTAGCGGGAGGCCTCACAGATACGCAGTATTTT. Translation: CASSPGHLGLAGGLTDTQYF.

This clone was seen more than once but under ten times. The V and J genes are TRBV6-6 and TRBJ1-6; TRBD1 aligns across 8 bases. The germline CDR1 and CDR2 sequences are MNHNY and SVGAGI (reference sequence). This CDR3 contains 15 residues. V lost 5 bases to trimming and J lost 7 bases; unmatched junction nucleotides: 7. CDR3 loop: CASSNGQGGNSPLHF. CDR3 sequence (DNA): TGTGCCAGCAGTAACGGACAGGGTGGGAATTCACCCCTCCACTTT.

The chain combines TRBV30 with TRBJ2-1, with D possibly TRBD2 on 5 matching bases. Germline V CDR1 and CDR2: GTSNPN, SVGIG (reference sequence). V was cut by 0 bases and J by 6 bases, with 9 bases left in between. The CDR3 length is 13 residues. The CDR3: CAWSVGLTNEQFF. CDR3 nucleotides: TGTGCCTGGAGTGTAGGACTGACCAATGAGCAGTTCTTC.

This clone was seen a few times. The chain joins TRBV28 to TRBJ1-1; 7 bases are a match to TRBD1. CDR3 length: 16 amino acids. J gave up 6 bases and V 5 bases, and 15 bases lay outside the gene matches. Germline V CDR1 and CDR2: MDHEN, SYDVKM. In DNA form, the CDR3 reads TGTGCCAGCAGTCCCTCCGGGACAGTAATTGGTTCTGAAGCTTTCTTT. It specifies CASSPSGTVIGSEAFF. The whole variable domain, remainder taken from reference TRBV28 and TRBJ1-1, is DVKVTQSSRYLVKRTGEKVFLECVQDMDHENMFWYRQDPGLGLRLIYFSYDVKMKEKGDIPEGYSVSREKKERFSLILESASTNQTSMYLCASSPSGTVIGSEAFFGQGTRLTVV.

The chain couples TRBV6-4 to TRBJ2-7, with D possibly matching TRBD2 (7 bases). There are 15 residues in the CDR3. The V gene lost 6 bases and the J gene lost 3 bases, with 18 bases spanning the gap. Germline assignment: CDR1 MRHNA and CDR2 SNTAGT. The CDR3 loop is CASSIPGGGSYEQYF. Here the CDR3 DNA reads TGTGCCAGCAGCATACCGGGGGGCGGGAGCTACGAGCAGTACTTC.

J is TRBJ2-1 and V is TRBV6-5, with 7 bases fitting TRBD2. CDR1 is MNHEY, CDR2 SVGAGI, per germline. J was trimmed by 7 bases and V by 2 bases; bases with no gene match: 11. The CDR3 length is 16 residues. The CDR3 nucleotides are TGTGCCAGCAGTTACCATTCGCTAGCGGTCGAGAATGAGCAGTTCTTC. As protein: CASSYHSLAVENEQFF.

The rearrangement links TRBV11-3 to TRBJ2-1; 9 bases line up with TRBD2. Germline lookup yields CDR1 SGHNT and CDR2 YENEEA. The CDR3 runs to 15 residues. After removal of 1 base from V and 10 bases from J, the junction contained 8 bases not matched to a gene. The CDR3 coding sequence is TGTGCCAGCAGCTTAGCAGCGGGGGGAAACGTGGAGCAGTTCTTC. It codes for CASSLAAGGNVEQFF. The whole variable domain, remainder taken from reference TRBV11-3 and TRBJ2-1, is EAGVVQSPRYKIIEKKQPVAFWCNPISGHNTLYWYLQNLGQGPELLIRYENEEAVDDSQLPKDRFSAERLKGVDSTLKIQPAELGDSAVYLCASSLAAGGNVEQFFGPGTRLTVL.

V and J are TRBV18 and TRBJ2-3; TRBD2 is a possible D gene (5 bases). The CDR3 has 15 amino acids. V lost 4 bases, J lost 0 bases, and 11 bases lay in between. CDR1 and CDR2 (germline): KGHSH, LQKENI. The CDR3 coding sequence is TGTGCCAGCTCACTCTGGACTGCTAGCACAGATACGCAGTATTTT. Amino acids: CASSLWTASTDTQYF.

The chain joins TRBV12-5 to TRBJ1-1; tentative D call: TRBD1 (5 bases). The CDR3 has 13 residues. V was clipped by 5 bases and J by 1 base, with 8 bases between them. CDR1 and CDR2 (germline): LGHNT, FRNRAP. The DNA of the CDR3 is TGTGCTAGTGGTCCGACAGCGAACACTGAAGCTTTCTTT. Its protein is CASGPTANTEAFF. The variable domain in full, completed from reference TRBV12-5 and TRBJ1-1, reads DARVTQTPRHKVTEMGQEVTMRCQPILGHNTVFWYRQTMMQGLELLAYFRNRAPLDDSGMPKDRFSAEMPDATLATLKIQPSEPRDSAVYFCASGPTANTEAFFGQGTRLTVV.

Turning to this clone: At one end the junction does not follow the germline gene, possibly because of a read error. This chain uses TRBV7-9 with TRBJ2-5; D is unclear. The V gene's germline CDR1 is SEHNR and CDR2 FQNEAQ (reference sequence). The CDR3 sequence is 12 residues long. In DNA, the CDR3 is TGTTCCAGCAGCTTATGGGCCGAGACCCAGTACTTC. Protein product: CSSSLWAETQYF.